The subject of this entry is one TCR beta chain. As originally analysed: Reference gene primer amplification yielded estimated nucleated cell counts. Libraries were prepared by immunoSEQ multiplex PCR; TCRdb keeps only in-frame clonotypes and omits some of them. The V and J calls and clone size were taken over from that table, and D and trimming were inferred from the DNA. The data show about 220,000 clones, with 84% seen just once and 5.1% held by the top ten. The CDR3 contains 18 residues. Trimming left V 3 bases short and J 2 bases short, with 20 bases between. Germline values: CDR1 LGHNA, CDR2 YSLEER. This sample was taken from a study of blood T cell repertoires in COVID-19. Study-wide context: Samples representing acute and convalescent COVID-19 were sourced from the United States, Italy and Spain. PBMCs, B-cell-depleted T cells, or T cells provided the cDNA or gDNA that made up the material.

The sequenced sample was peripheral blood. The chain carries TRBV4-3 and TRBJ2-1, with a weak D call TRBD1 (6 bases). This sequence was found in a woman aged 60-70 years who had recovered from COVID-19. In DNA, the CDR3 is TGCGCCAGCAGCCAGAAGGTCGGTGGAGAGGGGGCCTACAATGAGCAGTTCTTC. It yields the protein CASSQKVGGEGAYNEQFF.